Listed below are T cell receptor beta chains from one sample, sequenced in a study of cytomegalovirus exposure and HLA in healthy donors. Produced via immunoSEQ multiplex PCR; TCRdb's table is partial and in-frame only. The sample gives 210,000 or so clones, 75% to 80% of which show up once; roughly 2% is in the top ten. The sequenced material came from PBMCs. The receptors come from a woman aged 30 to 39 in good health and CMV-seropositive. Both conserved end residues are part of each CDR3. D genes are given only for firm matches. Some rows mark clone size as missing; the rest say once, few, many or name a class of expanded clone.

TRBV19	TRBD2	TRBJ2-3	.	TGTGCCAGTAGTATTCTACTAGCGGGAGGTACAGATACGCAGTATTTT	CASSILLAGGTDTQYF
TRBV28	.	TRBJ1-5	.	TGTGCCAGCAGGGGACATAGCAATCAGCCCCAGCATTTT	CASRGHSNQPQHF
TRBV27	.	TRBJ2-1	.	TGTGCCAGCAGGCGGCAGGGGCTGGACAATGAGCAGTTCTTC	CASRRQGLDNEQFF
TRBV4-2	.	TRBJ1-1	.	TGTGCCAGCAGCCCCGGCGGCCAGTTGAACACTGAAGCTTTCTTT	CASSPGGQLNTEAFF
TRBV19	.	TRBJ1-5	.	TGTGCCAGTAGTCCCTGGACAAAAGGCCGTCCCAATCAGCCCCAGCATTTT	CASSPWTKGRPNQPQHF
TRBV23-1	.	TRBJ1-1	few	TGCGCCAGCAGTCGAGGCGGGGGCGTGAAGAACACTGAAGCTTTCTTT	CASSRGGGVKNTEAFF
TRBV30	TRBD1	TRBJ2-5	few	TGTGCCTGGAGCATAACGACAGGGCAAGAGACCCAGTACTTC	CAWSITTGQETQYF
TRBV18	.	TRBJ2-7	.	TGTGCCAGCTCACCAGGCAGAAATACCTACGAGCAGTACTTC	CASSPGRNTYEQYF
TRBV19	.	TRBJ1-2	.	TGTGCCAGTAGTATCGGACTGGGGAACCGCTATGGCTACACCTTC	CASSIGLGNRYGYTF
TRBV19	TRBD1	TRBJ1-4	.	TGTGCCAGTAGCCCTGACAGGGGAGGAGGGCGGGATGAAAAACTGTTTTTT	CASSPDRGGGRDEKLFF
TRBV4-2	.	TRBJ2-2	once	TGTGCCAGCAGCCAGGAAGGAGGGACCGGGGAGCTGTTTTTT	CASSQEGGTGELFF
TRBV5-6	TRBD1	TRBJ1-6	.	TGTGCCAGCAGCTCCCGACAGGGGTTTTATTCACCCCTCCACTTT	CASSSRQGFYSPLHF
TRBV10-3	.	TRBJ1-2	.	TGTGCCATCAGTGAGTCAGGAGGAGTCTATGGCTACACCTTC	CAISESGGVYGYTF